This T cell receptor beta chain was documented in a study of T cells after yellow fever vaccination (dated by TCRdb to the late 2010s). For the study in its entirety: Libraries from fractions with low cell numbers were prepared with the SMART-Seq v4 Ultra Low Input RNA kit. Two healthy male donors, one aged 18 to 30 and one aged 30 to 40 years, made up the cohort. To follow T-cell clones before and after both primary and booster YFV17D yellow fever vaccination, bulk TCR alpha and beta repertoires underwent longitudinal sequencing. Blood was collected at multiple timepoints before and after primary and secondary immunization, and bulk PBMC replicates and cell subsets were isolated. Paper-wide results and their limitations: Because only two donors were included in the study, the extent to which the findings can be generalized is limited. The secondary T-cell response was found to be weaker but faster than the primary response, with a peak reached on day 5 rather than on day 15. A small fraction of clonotypes showed up in both the CD4 and CD8 compartments, probably as a result of convergent recombination. Computational filtering was needed because FACS-sorted repertoires could contain abundant contaminating clonotypes from the bulk population. After the booster, most clones that had expanded after primary vaccination were detected again (approximately 96% of CD4 and around 88% of CD8), suggesting broad maintenance of memory.

According to the study, the label for this sample's treatment or condition signals: live attenuated yellow fever vaccine strain. At every blood-draw timepoint, two biological replicates of bulk PBMCs were collected. PBMCs were isolated from peripheral blood using a standard Ficoll-Paque protocol. TriZol was used to extract RNA from bulk PBMCs, from CD4 and CD8 fractions, and from dextramer-positive and dextramer-negative fractions. A distance of 16 bases separates the germline ends of V and J, which lose 6 bases and 2 bases respectively. CDR1 is given as DFQATT and CDR2 as SNEGSKA, both from the germline V gene (reference sequence). There are 14 amino acids in the CDR3, from cysteine to phenylalanine inclusive. Only CDR3 DNA is held: 42 bases, read in frame from base 1. This clonotype was detected ten times or more. The target of this receptor is not known. Within one base of it there is no much larger clone, and no base qualities were kept.

Data came from an Illumina NovaSeq 6000. Synthesis of TCR cDNA relied on 5'RACE template switching, a step that introduced a universal primer site along with unique molecular identifiers. Priming for cDNA synthesis came from both the TCR alpha and TCR beta constant segments. Two PCR steps were used to amplify libraries, with sample barcodes and sequencing adapters being added in the second step. Sequencing of libraries was performed on Illumina HiSeq 2500 (2x100 bp) or NovaSeq (2x150 bp). Per the source publication's procedure: MIGEC handled demultiplexing of reads and collapsing into UMI consensus sequences, while MiXCR performed V(D)J alignment. Vaccine-responding clonotypes were defined with edgeR using replicate PBMC samples, requiring FDR below 0.01 and a log2 fold change above 5 up to day 15. CD4 or CD8 identity was assigned to each bulk clonotype according to whether the clonotype was present at higher abundance in the sequenced CD4 repertoire or the sequenced CD8 repertoire. In TCRdb, the public reads were trimmed at Q25 with fastp and aligned with MiXCR, with productive beta chains retained. Every CDR3 protein is listed once, alongside the most common genes and DNA of its rows. These V and J calls derive from TCRdb rather than the authors' analysis. This sample comprises about 320,000 distinct CDR3 sequences, 3.5% to 5% of them detected only once. Of the sample, around 19% falls within the top ten clones.

The rearranged chain carries TRBV20-1 and TRBJ1-2; a weak D assignment points to TRBD1 (5 bases agree). This clonotype originated in a man younger than 30 who received the YFV17D yellow fever vaccine. This sample comprised PBMCs, obtained 15 days after the yellow fever booster vaccination. The CDR3 corresponds to CSANGDSGNYGYTF. The nucleotide sequence is TGCAGTGCAAATGGCGACAGCGGCAACTATGGCTACACCTTC.